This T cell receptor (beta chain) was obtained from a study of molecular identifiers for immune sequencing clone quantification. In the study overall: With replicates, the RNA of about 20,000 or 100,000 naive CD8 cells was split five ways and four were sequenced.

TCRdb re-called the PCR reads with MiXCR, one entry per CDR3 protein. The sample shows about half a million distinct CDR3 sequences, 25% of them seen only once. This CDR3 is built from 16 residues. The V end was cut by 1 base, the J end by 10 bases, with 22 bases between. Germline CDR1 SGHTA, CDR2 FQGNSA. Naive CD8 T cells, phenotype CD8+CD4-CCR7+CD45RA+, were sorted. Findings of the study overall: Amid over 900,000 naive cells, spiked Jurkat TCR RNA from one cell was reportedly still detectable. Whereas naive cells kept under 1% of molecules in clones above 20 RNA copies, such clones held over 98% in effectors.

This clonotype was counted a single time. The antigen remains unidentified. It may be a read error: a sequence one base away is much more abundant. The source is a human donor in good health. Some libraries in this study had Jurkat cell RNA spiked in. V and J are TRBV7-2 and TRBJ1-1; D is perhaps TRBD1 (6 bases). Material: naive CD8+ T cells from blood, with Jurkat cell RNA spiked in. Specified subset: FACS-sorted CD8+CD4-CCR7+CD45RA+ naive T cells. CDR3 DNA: TGTGCCAGCAGCTTAGTAGGGGGACTGGGGAAGGGAGGAGCTTTCTTT. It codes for CASSLVGGLGKGGAFF.